Sequencing of this TCR beta chain was carried out in a study of control samples from healthy donors and cancer patients. Generated by immunoSEQ multiplex PCR, the TCRdb table keeps only in-frame clones and is missing some. The data show some 66,000 clones, with approximately 85% seen just once and approximately 5% held by the top ten. V gave up 2 bases and J gave up 1 base, with 11 bases separating them. The germline V gene encodes CDR1 MDHEN and CDR2 SYDVKM. This CDR3 is built from 15 residues. This clonotype was obtained from a man aged 40-55 years in good health. Sequenced sample: blood. This chain uses TRBV28 with TRBJ1-1; D is uncertain. This chain's CDR3 is CASSLVSPGNTEAFF. In DNA, the CDR3 is TGTGCCAGCAGTTTAGTGTCCCCCGGGAACACTGAAGCTTTCTTT.